This T cell receptor (beta chain) stems from a study of blood T cell repertoires in COVID-19. The table came from immunoSEQ multiplex PCR; TCRdb's copy has only in-frame clones and leaves some out. The sample records around 140,000 clones, 80% to 90% being singletons. The germline V gene encodes CDR1 LGHDT and CDR2 YNNKEL (reference sequence). The germline V and J ends were trimmed by 0 bases and 6 bases, with 18 bases remaining between them. The CDR3 has 16 residues. This chain uses TRBV3-1 (or the pseudogene TRBV3-2) with TRBJ2-7, with D maybe TRBD2 (5 bases). The sample comprised peripheral blood. The receptor was derived from a man in his 60s with active or convalescent COVID-19. The CDR3 DNA sequence: TGTGCCAGCAGCCAAGATTGGCGGGCCGGACGTCGCGAGCAGTACGTC. Protein product: CASSQDWRAGRREQYV.